This TCR beta chain was captured in a study of blood T cell repertoires in COVID-19 (TCRdb year 2020). About the full investigation: Samples from collaborators originated in the United States, Italy and Spain and spanned both the acute and convalescent phases of COVID-19. The samples were drawn from two sources: the first 160 participants of the ongoing ImmuneRACE study, and 1,000 to 1,500 subjects contributed by 6 global collaborators. Subjects who had been exposed to COVID-19, were actively infected with it, or had recovered from it provided the deeply sampled blood TCRbeta repertoires that made up the dataset. Where HLA class I and class II types were available, the types were taken from metadata supplied by the sample provider, not from assay-based typing. The repertoires were made available in a free public database intended to serve as a resource for research on the immune response to SARS-CoV-2. The material from the prospective study consisted of cDNA or gDNA derived from T cells, B-cell-depleted T cells, or PBMCs. A de-identified subject ID, COVID-19 status, age in years and sex were almost always included in the sample metadata. Results the study describes overall, beyond this receptor: Clinical and demographic metadata were provided uncurated, with the amount varying by source and participant.

Comment on this clone: It lacks a known antigen. The input lacks base qualities; no much larger clone sits a single base away.

The CDR3 spans 13 residues, from the cysteine through the phenylalanine. Only the CDR3 DNA stays, 39 bases, in frame from base 1. From a lookup of the germline V gene, CDR1 and CDR2 are MNHEY and SVGAGI. V drops 9 bases and J drops 0 bases, leaving 9 bases in between. TCRbeta CDR3 regions were amplified from genomic DNA using the immunoSEQ Assay, a bias-controlled multiplex PCR. As for the original processing: Within the assay, amplification of reference gene primers was used to estimate how many nucleated cells each sample contained. To quantify the absolute abundance of each unique TCRbeta CDR3 rearrangement, sequence reads were collapsed and filtered. Productive Simpson clonality was computed per sample as the square root of Simpson's diversity index over productive rearrangements. TCRdb retrieved this table from immuneACCESS and kept in-frame rearrangements only. Not all clones are present; in checked studies, unresolved V genes account for under half, and no reason is known for the remainder. V, J and clone size derive from that table, while D and trimming were established from the DNA sequence. Counted in this sample were about 50,000 clones; roughly 82% of them appeared once. The ten largest account for approximately 2% of the sample.

The collaborating institutions used their own protocols to collect whole blood in K2EDTA tubes. For TCRbeta analysis, collaborators shipped samples as frozen whole blood, isolated PBMCs, or DNA extracted from either of those sample types. This TCR derives from a woman in her fifties or sixties with acute or convalescent COVID-19. Material for sequencing was peripheral blood. The receptor chain draws on TRBV6-5 and TRBJ2-1; the D gene cannot be resolved reliably. The CDR3 protein is CASQVGSYNEQFF. The bases read TGTGCCAGTCAGGTCGGCTCCTACAATGAGCAGTTCTTC.